Below are 12 T cell receptor beta chains sequenced from a single sample in a study of Ad26.COV2.S vaccination and SARS-CoV-2 variants. Treatment given: about 20 received Ad26.COV2.S at low or high dose, single or two shots; 5 received placebo; per-sample allocation not given. Day 63 following the first vaccine or placebo injection was when the samples were taken. Data came from immunoSEQ multiplex PCR; TCRdb stores just in-frame clones and leaves some out. The sample has fewer than 600,000 clones; about 89% are singletons. Source: peripheral blood, taken in a trial of Ad26.COV2.S vaccine versus placebo. Receptors originate from a person aged 18-65 years who received the Ad26.COV2.S COVID-19 vaccine or a placebo.

V and J are TRBV5-1 and TRBJ2-1; TRBD1 is a possible D gene (5 bases). The CDR3 sequence is 15 residues long. Trimming cost V 1 base and J 9 bases, with 17 bases left between them. The germline gives CDR1 SGHRS, CDR2 YFSETQ. For the CDR3, the DNA is TGCGCCAGCAGCTTGTCTAGAGGACAAGTCGGTGAGCAGTTCTTC. Protein sequence: CASSLSRGQVGEQFF.

The rearrangement links TRBV19 to TRBJ2-2; possibly TRBD1 for D (6 bases). V lost 0 bases and J lost 4, with 18 bases in between. This CDR3 has 18 residues. Germline V gene data show CDR1 as LNHDA and CDR2 as SQIVND (reference sequence). DNA for the CDR3: TGTGCCAGTAGTATAGATAGGTGGGGTCAGGGGATCACCGGGGAGCTGTTTTTT. Translated, it gives CASSIDRWGQGITGELFF.

The rearrangement joins TRBV30 to TRBJ2-2; 8 bases map to TRBD2. The CDR3 runs to 21 residues. Germline V lookup: CDR1 GTSNPN, CDR2 SVGIG (reference sequence). The V segment lost 1 base and the J segment 0 bases; nucleotides outside the gene matches: 19. The CDR3 region has the DNA TGTGCCTGGAGTGCCCTCCATCTTGCCGGGAGGGCCATTGCGAACACCGGGGAGCTGTTTTTT. The encoded protein is CAWSALHLAGRAIANTGELFF.

J is TRBJ2-7 and V is TRBV28; D uncertain. Trimming stripped 2 bases from V and 0 bases from J, with 11 bases between. The CDR3 extends over 15 amino acids. Germline CDR1 reads MDHEN; CDR2 reads SYDVKM. The DNA of the CDR3 is TGTGCCAGCAGTTTAGTACAGCAATCCTCCTACGAGCAGTACTTC. Encoded protein: CASSLVQQSSYEQYF. Full variable domain (missing parts from reference TRBV28 and TRBJ2-7): DVKVTQSSRYLVKRTGEKVFLECVQDMDHENMFWYRQDPGLGLRLIYFSYDVKMKEKGDIPEGYSVSREKKERFSLILESASTNQTSMYLCASSLVQQSSYEQYFGPGTRLTVT.

The chain couples TRBV11-2 to TRBJ1-1, with D possibly matching TRBD1 (5 bases). Germline values: CDR1 SGHAT, CDR2 FQNNGV. The CDR3 has 14 amino acids. V was cut by 1 base and J by 5 bases, with 11 bases left in between. CDR3 in DNA: TGTGCCAGCAGCTTAGTTGAGGGGAGAACTGAAGCTTTCTTT. Protein: CASSLVEGRTEAFF.

The rearrangement links TRBV6-4 to TRBJ2-6; D gene uncertain. Trimming left V 10 bases short and J 0 bases short, with 10 bases between. Germline CDR1 MRHNA, CDR2 SNTAGT. The CDR3 is 14 amino acids. As DNA, the CDR3 is TGTGCCATTCCAGTTAGCTCTGGGGCCAACGTCCTGACTTTC. Protein: CAIPVSSGANVLTF.

The V call is TRBV27, the J call TRBJ2-2, with 7 bases aligning to TRBD1. The J segment lost 1 base and the V segment lost 5 bases, leaving 13 bases of the junction unmatched. This CDR3 contains 18 residues. From germline, CDR1 is MNHEY and CDR2 SMNVEV (reference sequence). DNA of the CDR3: TGTGCCAGCAGTCCCCGGACAAGGGGGCGGCTGAACACCGGGGAGCTGTTTTTT. Translation gives CASSPRTRGRLNTGELFF.

The CDR3 loop is CASSYLWGDTDTQYF. DNA for the CDR3: TGTGCCAGCAGTTATCTGTGGGGGGACACAGATACGCAGTATTTT. The genes are TRBV6-5 and TRBJ2-3, with D tentatively TRBD2 (6 bases). The V and J ends lost 3 bases and 2 bases respectively, with 12 bases between them. CDR1 is MNHEY and CDR2 is SVGAGI in the germline V gene. The CDR3 is 15 residues long.

This clone came up a few times. The rearrangement links TRBV7-2 to TRBJ1-3, with D possibly matching TRBD1 (5 bases). V was pared by 5 bases and J by 4 bases, with 9 bases between. The V gene's germline CDR1 is SGHTA and CDR2 FQGNSA. The CDR3 totals 13 residues. This chain's CDR3 is CASSVYRGNTIYF. Written as DNA, the CDR3 is TGTGCCAGCAGCGTATACAGGGGAAACACCATATATTTT.

This chain joins TRBV6-5 and TRBJ1-3, with D tentatively TRBD1 (6 bases). Germline CDR1 is MNHEY and CDR2 is SVGAGI. CDR3 size: 15 residues. Trimming stripped 6 bases from V and 3 bases from J, with 15 bases between. This CDR3 is CASRATGISGNTIYF. As DNA, the CDR3 is TGTGCCAGCAGAGCGACAGGCATCAGTGGAAACACCATATATTTT.

This chain uses TRBV18 with TRBJ2-6; maybe TRBD1 (6 bases). Trimming cost V 6 bases and J 2 bases, with 14 bases left between them. The CDR3 has 16 amino acids. The germline V gene encodes CDR1 KGHSH and CDR2 LQKENI. CDR3 in amino acids: CASSVQEGAGANVLTF. The CDR3 DNA reads as TGTGCCAGCTCCGTGCAAGAGGGGGCTGGGGCCAACGTCCTGACTTTC.

In this sample, this clone turned up once. The chain recombines TRBV5-8 with TRBJ2-1; D is unresolved. Germline CDR1 is SGHTS and CDR2 is YDEGEE. The ends were cut back, 4 bases at V and 7 bases at J, with 6 bases in the middle. CDR3 length: 11 amino acids. The CDR3 nucleotides are TGTGCCAGCAGCGGCGGAAATGAGCAGTTCTTC. The encoded protein is CASSGGNEQFF. Combining the CDR3 with reference TRBV5-8 and TRBJ2-1 gives the whole variable domain EAGVTQSPTHLIKTRGQQATLRCSPISGHTSVYWYQQALGLGLQFLLWYDEGEERNRGNFPPRFSGRQFPNYSSELNVNALELEDSALYLCASSGGNEQFFGPGTRLTVL.